The present TCR beta chain was sequenced within a study of OX40 agonist ivuxolimab in advanced cancers. Per the germline V gene, CDR1 is PRHDT and CDR2 is FYEKMQ (reference sequence). The CDR3 has 15 residues. Trimming took 8 bases from V and 1 from J; bases not matched to a gene: 9. TCRdb's copy holds only in-frame clones and misses some; the assay was immunoSEQ multiplex PCR. Of over 60,000 clones in the sample, around 94% are singletons; the top ten hold 15% to 18%. This TCR was sampled from an adult with an advanced solid tumor such as melanoma, head and neck, liver or kidney cancer. The specimen comprised CD4+ or CD8+ T cells sorted from blood, sampled in a trial of the OX40 agonist ivuxolimab. The rearrangement joins TRBV13 to TRBJ2-3; 7 nucleotides align to TRBD1. The CDR3 loop is CASQSTGNGTDTQYF. For the CDR3, the DNA is TGTGCCAGCCAATCGACAGGGAACGGCACAGATACGCAGTATTTT.